Below, 22 T cell receptor beta chains from the same sample are listed, as sequenced in a study of cytomegalovirus exposure and HLA in healthy donors. Primers included in the PCR were 60 Vbeta and 13 Jbeta primers. Some clones are missing from TCRdb's copy, which holds only in-frame ones; the method was immunoSEQ multiplex PCR. The repertoire holds around 100,000 clones, with about four fifths as singletons. Sequencing used PBMCs. Source of these receptors: a woman aged 18 to 35 in good health and CMV-seropositive.

This chain connects TRBV5-8 to TRBJ1-1, with unresolved D. Per the germline V gene, CDR1 is SGHTS and CDR2 is YDEGEE. V dropped 3 bases and J dropped 13 bases, with 13 bases sitting between them. This CDR3 spans 11 amino acids. CDR3 sequence reads: CASSWHLGGFF. The CDR3 region has the DNA TGTGCCAGCAGCTGGCACCTTGGTGGTTTCTTT.

This clone was picked up a small number of times. The CDR3 DNA reads TGCAGTGCTAGTACCGAGGCGCAGTATTTT. Residues: CSASTEAQYF. The J gene is TRBJ2-3, the V gene TRBV20-1; D remains ambiguous. CDR1 DFQATT and CDR2 SNEGSKA come from the germline V gene (reference sequence). Between the trimmed V and J ends, which lost 3 bases and 10 bases, there was a span of 8 bases. CDR3 size: 10 residues.

The rearrangement uses TRBV7-9 and TRBJ1-2; 7 bases line up with TRBD1. CDR1 and CDR2 from the germline V gene are SEHNR and FQNEAQ (reference sequence). V shed 3 bases and J 2 bases; nucleotides not matched to a gene: 3. The CDR3 is made up of 14 amino acids. The CDR3 DNA is TGTGCCAGCAGCTTCGACAGGGTCAACTATGGCTACACCTTC. This translates into CASSFDRVNYGYTF.

This clone was seen a single time. This chain joins TRBV7-9 and TRBJ1-5; no clear D. CDR1 and CDR2 from the germline V gene are SEHNR and FQNEAQ (reference sequence). V was cut by 5 bases and J by 5 bases, with 7 bases left in between. The CDR3 has 12 residues. CDR3 bases: TGTGCCAGCAGCCAAGAGTATCAGCCCCAGCATTTT. As protein: CASSQEYQPQHF.

DNA of the CDR3: TGTGCCAGCAGCTTAGTGGGTAGGGGGCATGAAAAACTGTTTTTT. Protein sequence: CASSLVGRGHEKLFF. The chain links TRBV7-2 to TRBJ1-4; 7 bases are shared with TRBD1. The CDR3 is 15 residues long. The germline V gene has CDR1 SGHTA and CDR2 FQGNSA. The junction had 5 bases not matched to a gene; V was cut back by 1 base and J by 6 bases.

The chain uses TRBV19 and TRBJ2-7; a weak D match, TRBD2 (5 bases). This CDR3 has 13 amino acids. Trimming pared 5 bases from V and 5 bases from J, leaving 13 bases between. The germline gives CDR1 LNHDA, CDR2 SQIVND (reference sequence). The CDR3 region is CASSYGEWDEQYF. In nucleotides, the CDR3 is TGTGCCAGTAGTTACGGGGAATGGGACGAGCAGTACTTC.

This clone was seen once. The chain uses TRBV5-1 and TRBJ2-3, with 8 nucleotides matching TRBD2. Unmatched junction bases numbered 5, after V lost 4 bases and J lost 1 base. Looked up from germline, CDR1 is SGHRS and CDR2 is YFSETQ. The CDR3 length is 15 residues. CDR3 residues: CASSIQAGGTDTQYF. CDR3 sequence (DNA): TGCGCCAGCAGCATCCAAGCGGGGGGCACAGATACGCAGTATTTT. Looking up the rest from reference TRBV5-1 and TRBJ2-3 gives the full variable domain: KAGVTQTPRYLIKTRGQQVTLSCSPISGHRSVSWYQQTPGQGLQFLFEYFSETQRNKGNFPGRFSGRQFSNSRSEMNVSTLELGDSALYLCASSIQAGGTDTQYFGPGTRLTVL.

On this clone: Relative to the germline gene, one junction end is altered; a read error may explain this. The chain couples TRBV7-7 to TRBJ2-5, with 10 nucleotides matching TRBD1. This CDR3 region has 18 residues. Germline V gene data show CDR1 as SSHAT and CDR2 as FNYEAQ (reference sequence). The CDR3 protein is CASSLAPVGQGVQETQYF. As DNA, the CDR3 is TGTGCTAGCAGCTTAGCGCCTGTAGGACAGGGGGTTCAGGAGACCCAGTACTTC.

The V call is TRBV7-9, the J call TRBJ1-1; D gene unclear. Deletions cut 5 bases from V and 2 bases from J, with 12 bases between. Germline loops: CDR1 SEHNR, CDR2 FQNEAQ (reference sequence). The CDR3 length is 14 residues. For the CDR3, the DNA is TGTGCCAGCAGCCTGGAGGGCCCCAACACTGAAGCTTTCTTT. Residues: CASSLEGPNTEAFF.

This chain connects TRBV7-9 to TRBJ1-5; D remains unclear. V lost 5 bases and J lost 8, with 10 bases in between. This CDR3 region has 12 residues. Germline CDR1 is SEHNR and CDR2 is FQNEAQ (reference sequence). The CDR3 sequence is CASSLPGEPQHF. The CDR3 DNA follows: TGTGCCAGCAGCCTCCCCGGGGAGCCCCAGCATTTT. Full variable domain (outside the CDR3, taken from reference TRBV7-9 and TRBJ1-5): DTGVSQNPRHKITKRGQNVTFRCDPISEHNRLYWYRQTLGQGPEFLTYFQNEAQLEKSRLLSDRFSAERPKGSFSTLEIQRTEQGDSAMYLCASSLPGEPQHFGDGTRLSIL.

In its sample, this clone was seen once. The chain carries TRBV4-1 and TRBJ1-4, with 10 bases matching TRBD1. Germline V lookup: CDR1 MGHRA, CDR2 YSYEKL. The V and J ends lost 3 bases and 10 bases, in that order; junction bases with no gene match: 11. The CDR3 covers 16 residues. CDR3 loop: CASSQPARDRGGKLFF. CDR3 nucleotide sequence: TGCGCCAGCAGCCAGCCGGCAAGGGACAGGGGAGGAAAACTGTTTTTT.

V is TRBV5-1 and J is TRBJ1-1, with D possibly matching TRBD1 (5 bases). The CDR3 has 14 residues. V was cut by 4 bases and J by 5 bases, with 15 bases left in between. Germline V gene sequence: CDR1 SGHRS, CDR2 YFSETQ. CDR3 amino acids: CASSPDSFGTEAFF. The CDR3, as DNA: TGCGCCAGCAGCCCCGACAGTTTTGGAACTGAAGCTTTCTTT.

The chain carries TRBV12-5 and TRBJ2-7; D not resolved. The CDR3 is 13 amino acids. Looked up from germline, CDR1 is LGHNT and CDR2 is FRNRAP. Trimming pared 1 base from V and 4 bases from J, leaving 8 bases between. Here the CDR3 reads CASGLAIEYEQYF. CDR3 sequence (DNA): TGTGCTAGTGGTTTGGCGATAGAGTACGAGCAGTACTTC.

The genes are TRBV7-2 and TRBJ2-3; 8 nucleotides line up with TRBD2. This CDR3 is built from 19 residues. Germline loops: CDR1 SGHTA, CDR2 FQGNSA. V gave up 4 bases and J gave up 4 bases; unmatched junction bases: 19. DNA of the CDR3: TGTGCCAGCAGCTACGGAAGGGTCCGGAGCGGGAGAGGGTCAGATACGCAGTATTTT. Translated: CASSYGRVRSGRGSDTQYF.

This chain joins TRBV2 and TRBJ1-1, with D unclear. From germline, CDR1 is SNHLY and CDR2 FYNNEI. V lost 7 bases and J lost 1, with 10 bases in between. The CDR3 consists of 13 residues. CDR3 DNA sequence: TGTGCCAGCACCCTGTTCAGGAACACTGAAGCTTTCTTT. Translating it yields CASTLFRNTEAFF.

This clone was observed a handful of times. The V and J genes are TRBV4-1 and TRBJ1-5; possibly TRBD1 for D (6 bases). The CDR3 sequence is 14 residues long. CDR1 MGHRA and CDR2 YSYEKL come from the germline V gene. Trimming took 5 bases from V and 1 from J, leaving 9 bases between them. The CDR3 coding sequence is TGCGCCAGCAGCGCGGACAGAAGCAATCAGCCCCAGCATTTT. It is translated as CASSADRSNQPQHF.

The count of this clone is one. The J gene is TRBJ2-5, the V gene TRBV15, with 13 bases fitting TRBD2. V lost 8 bases and J lost 4; bases outside the gene matches: 4. This CDR3 is built from 14 residues. Looked up from germline, CDR1 is LNHNV and CDR2 is YYDKDF (reference sequence). CDR3 coding DNA: TGTGCCACCCGGGGGACTAGCGGGATAGAGACCCAGTACTTC. Its translation: CATRGTSGIETQYF. Complete variable domain (other parts from reference TRBV15 and TRBJ2-5): DAMVIQNPRYQVTQFGKPVTLSCSQTLNHNVMYWYQQKSSQAPKLLFHYYDKDFNNEADTPDNFQSRRPNTSFCFLDIRSPGLGDTAMYLCATRGTSGIETQYFGPGTRLLVL.

The genes are TRBV14 and TRBJ1-2; weak D call: TRBD1 (5 bases). The CDR3 covers 16 residues. CDR1 is SGHDN and CDR2 is FVKESK in the germline V gene. Trimming shortened V by 1 base and J by 4 bases, and 16 bases separated the two germline ends. The DNA of the CDR3 is TGTGCCAGCAGCCAAGTGGCGGGGCGACCGAGCTATGGCTACACCTTC. This sequence encodes CASSQVAGRPSYGYTF.

The V call is TRBV6-1, the J call TRBJ1-4, with 8 bases that match TRBD1. Germline CDR1 and CDR2: MNHNS and SASEGT. The CDR3 runs to 14 residues. The ends lost 6 bases at V and 7 bases at J; junction bases unmatched: 7. The CDR3 coding sequence is TGTGCCAGCAGATCTACACAGGGGGGTGAAAAACTGTTTTTT. Its protein is CASRSTQGGEKLFF.

The rearrangement uses TRBV19 and TRBJ1-3; D not resolved. Germline loops: CDR1 LNHDA, CDR2 SQIVND (reference sequence). V gave up 10 bases and J gave up 8 bases, with 15 bases separating them. The CDR3 has 12 amino acids. The DNA of the CDR3 is TGTGCCACTCGGAGTGTGGATTACACCATATATTTT. This encodes CATRSVDYTIYF. Full variable domain (outside the CDR3, taken from reference TRBV19 and TRBJ1-3): DGGITQSPKYLFRKEGQNVTLSCEQNLNHDAMYWYRQDPGQGLRLIYYSQIVNDFQKGDIAEGYSVSREKKESFPLTVTSAQKNPTAFYLCATRSVDYTIYFGEGSWLTVV.

The chain is built from TRBV7-2 and TRBJ2-5, with a tentative D call TRBD2 (6 bases). The V end was cut by 0 bases, the J end by 3 bases, with 11 bases between. Germline loops: CDR1 SGHTA, CDR2 FQGNSA. This CDR3 spans 15 amino acids. CDR3 loop: CASSLARGREETQYF. CDR3 DNA: TGTGCCAGCAGCTTAGCGCGGGGAAGGGAAGAGACCCAGTACTTC.

The chain has TRBV18 and TRBJ2-5; TRBD1 agrees at 7 bases. The CDR3 consists of 15 residues. After removal of 3 bases from V and 2 bases from J, the junction contained 6 bases not matched to a gene. Per the germline V gene, CDR1 is KGHSH and CDR2 is LQKENI. The chain's CDR3 is CASSPRQGEQETQYF. CDR3 sequence (DNA): TGTGCCAGCTCACCCCGACAGGGTGAACAAGAGACCCAGTACTTC. Using reference TRBV18 and TRBJ2-5 for the parts outside the CDR3, the full variable domain is NAGVMQNPRHLVRRRGQEARLRCSPMKGHSHVYWYRQLPEEGLKFMVYLQKENIIDESGMPKERFSAEFPKEGPSILRIQQVVRGDSAAYFCASSPRQGEQETQYFGPGTRLLVL.